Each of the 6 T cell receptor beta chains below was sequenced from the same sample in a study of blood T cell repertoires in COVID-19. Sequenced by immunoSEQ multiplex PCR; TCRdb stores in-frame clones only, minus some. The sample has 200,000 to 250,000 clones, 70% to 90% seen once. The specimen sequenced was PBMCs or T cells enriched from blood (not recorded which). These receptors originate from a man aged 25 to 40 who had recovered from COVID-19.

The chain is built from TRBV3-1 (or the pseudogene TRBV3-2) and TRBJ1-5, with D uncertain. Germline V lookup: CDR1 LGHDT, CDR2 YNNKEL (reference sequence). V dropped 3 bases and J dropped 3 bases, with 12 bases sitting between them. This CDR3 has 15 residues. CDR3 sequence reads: CASSHRQDFNQPQHF. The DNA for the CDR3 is TGTGCCAGCAGCCATCGGCAGGACTTCAATCAGCCCCAGCATTTT.

The CDR3 is CASGRLQGSDQPQHF. CDR3 nucleotide sequence: TGTGCTAGTGGCCGGCTACAGGGATCGGACCAGCCCCAGCATTTT. The chain uses TRBV12-5 and TRBJ1-5; a possible D gene is TRBD1 (6 bases). V gave up 6 bases and J gave up 7 bases, with 19 bases separating them. Germline CDR1 LGHNT, CDR2 FRNRAP. CDR3 length equals 15 residues.

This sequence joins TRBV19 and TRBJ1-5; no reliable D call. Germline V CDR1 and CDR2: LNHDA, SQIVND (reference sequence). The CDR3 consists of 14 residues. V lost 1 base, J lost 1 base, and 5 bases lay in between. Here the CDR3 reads CASSIVASNQPQHF. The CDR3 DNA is TGTGCCAGTAGTATAGTTGCGAGCAATCAGCCCCAGCATTTT.

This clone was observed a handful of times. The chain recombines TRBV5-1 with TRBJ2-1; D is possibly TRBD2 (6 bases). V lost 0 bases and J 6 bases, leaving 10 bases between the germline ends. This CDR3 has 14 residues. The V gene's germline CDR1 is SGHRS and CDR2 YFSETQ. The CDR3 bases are TGCGCCAGCAGCTTGGGGACTAAGCGCAATGAGCAGTTCTTC. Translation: CASSLGTKRNEQFF.

The CDR3 sequence: CASIKSGNRGGSGANVLTF. The CDR3 nucleotides read TGTGCCAGCATTAAATCGGGGAACAGGGGAGGATCTGGGGCCAACGTCCTGACTTTC. This chain joins TRBV28 and TRBJ2-6, with D perhaps matching TRBD1 (7 bases). In germline, CDR1 is MDHEN, CDR2 SYDVKM. Between the trimmed V and J ends, which lost 7 bases and 1 base, there was a span of 23 bases. The length of the CDR3 is 19 residues.

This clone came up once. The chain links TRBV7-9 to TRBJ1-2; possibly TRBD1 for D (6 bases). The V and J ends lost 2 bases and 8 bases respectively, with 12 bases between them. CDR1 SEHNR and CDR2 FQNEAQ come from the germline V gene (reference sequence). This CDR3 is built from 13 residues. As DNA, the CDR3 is TGTGCCAGCAGCTTACAAACAGGGAGAGGCTACACCTTC. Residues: CASSLQTGRGYTF.